The clone carrying this T cell receptor beta chain appeared once. Its specificity is not known. The entry originates in a study of cytomegalovirus exposure and HLA in healthy donors. Study observations and caveats: Per a later analysis, HLA-associated TCR beta chains showed more clonal expansion than other, equally common TCR beta chains.

Primers for the PCR totalled 60 Vbeta and 13 Jbeta. Sequenced by immunoSEQ multiplex PCR; TCRdb stores in-frame clones only, minus some. The sample yields under 150,000 clones, about 85% seen once. Germline V gene data show CDR1 as SQVTM and CDR2 as ANQGSEA. V shed 4 bases, J shed 1 base, and the junction held 4 bases outside the gene matches. The length of the CDR3 is 14 residues. The specimen was PBMCs. This receptor was taken from a boy aged 5-17 years in good health and CMV-seronegative. The V and J genes are TRBV29-1 and TRBJ2-5; 9 nucleotides line up with TRBD2. In nucleotides, the CDR3 is TGCAGCGTTGTACTACTAGCGGGCCAAGAGACCCAGTACTTC. Amino acids: CSVVLLAGQETQYF.